One and the same sample provided the 21 T cell receptor beta chains below, sequenced in a study of T cell responses to AZD1222 COVID-19 vaccine. TCRdb keeps only in-frame clones here, not all; method: immunoSEQ multiplex PCR. The table includes around 150,000 clones, roughly 92% detected once. The sequencing used peripheral blood, collected 28 days after the second AZD1222 dose. Every receptor here comes from an adult who received the AZD1222 COVID-19 vaccine.

The chain has TRBV28 and TRBJ1-1; TRBD1 matches at 8 bases. The CDR3 consists of 13 residues. V was pared by 6 bases and J by 3 bases, with 3 bases of the junction left unmatched. Per the germline V gene, CDR1 is MDHEN and CDR2 is SYDVKM. The CDR3 protein is CASRETGDTEAFF. For the CDR3, the DNA is TGTGCCAGCAGAGAGACAGGGGACACTGAAGCTTTCTTT.

The J gene is TRBJ2-7, the V gene TRBV6-4, with TRBD1 identical over 8 bases. Germline CDR1 reads MRHNA; CDR2 reads SNTAGT. The CDR3 sequence is 14 residues long. Germline trimming cut 1 base from V and 7 bases from J; bases unmatched to any gene: 6. The CDR3 is CASSDLGRGREQYF. The CDR3 region has the DNA TGTGCCAGCAGTGACTTGGGCAGGGGGCGTGAGCAGTACTTC.

This chain links TRBV7-2 with TRBJ1-4; D remains ambiguous. The CDR3 has 12 residues. The germline gives CDR1 SGHTA, CDR2 FQGNSA. Deletions cut 4 bases from V and 3 bases from J, with 3 bases between. CDR3 residues: CASSYANEKLFF. CDR3 bases: TGTGCCAGCAGCTACGCTAATGAAAAACTGTTTTTT.

A word on this clone: One end of the junction is discordant with germline, which a read error may explain. The V call is TRBV7-7, the J call TRBJ2-3, with TRBD2 matching 8 bases. CDR1 and CDR2 from the germline V gene are SSHAT and FNYEAQ (reference sequence). This CDR3 is built from 17 residues. The CDR3 protein is CASSPSPAGAQGDTQYF. CDR3 sequence (DNA): TGTGCTAGCAGCCCCTCCCCAGCGGGAGCCCAGGGAGATACGCAGTATTTT.

The chain couples TRBV9 to TRBJ2-1; D perhaps matches TRBD2 (6 bases). The CDR3 totals 16 residues. V lost 6 bases, J lost 4 bases, and 20 bases lay in between. The V gene's germline CDR1 is SGDLS and CDR2 YYNGEE. The CDR3 region is CASTLTSDYRYNEQFF. The CDR3 DNA sequence: TGTGCCAGCACCCTAACATCGGACTACCGATACAATGAGCAGTTCTTC.

This chain links TRBV7-9 with TRBJ2-7, with 7 nucleotides matching TRBD1. Trimming cost V 4 bases and J 1 base; bases outside gene matches: 4. Looked up from germline, CDR1 is SEHNR and CDR2 is FQNEAQ (reference sequence). This CDR3 contains 14 residues. The CDR3 loop reads CASSSRTGSYEQYF. DNA of the CDR3: TGTGCCAGCAGCTCCCGGACAGGTTCCTACGAGCAGTACTTC.

The rearrangement links TRBV24-1 to TRBJ2-3; 9 bases align to TRBD2. The V gene end was trimmed by 12 bases and the J gene end by 1 base; junction bases not matched to a gene: 7. The CDR3 spans 14 residues. Looked up from germline, CDR1 is KGHDR and CDR2 is SFDVKD. The CDR3, as DNA: TGTGCCCGGGCGGGAGGGCTTGGCACAGATACGCAGTATTTT. It specifies CARAGGLGTDTQYF.

The V call is TRBV25-1, the J call TRBJ1-1, with 9 positions matching TRBD1. The length of the CDR3 is 13 residues. Germline values: CDR1 MGHDK, CDR2 SYGVNS. With V trimmed by 6 bases and J by 6 bases, 5 bases remained unmatched. CDR3: CASRGQGVSEAFF. CDR3 nucleotide sequence: TGTGCCAGCAGGGGACAGGGTGTCTCTGAAGCTTTCTTT.

CDR3 DNA sequence: TGTGCCAGTAAAGACTCGGGGCGACCAAATGAAAAACTGTTTTTT. Translating gives CASKDSGRPNEKLFF. This chain links TRBV19 with TRBJ1-4, with D possibly TRBD1 on 5 matching bases. V was shortened by 7 bases and J by 5 bases, with 17 bases between the two germline ends. The CDR3 consists of 15 residues. Germline V CDR1 and CDR2: LNHDA, SQIVND (reference sequence).

V is TRBV11-2 and J is TRBJ1-2, with D hard to call. In germline, CDR1 is SGHAT, CDR2 FQNNGV. V lost 5 bases and J 5 bases, leaving 12 bases between the germline ends. The CDR3 runs to 13 residues. The CDR3 DNA reads as TGTGCCAGCAGCCCGGACGGCCTTTATGGCTACACCTTC. Protein: CASSPDGLYGYTF.

The chain couples TRBV28 to TRBJ1-5, with D possibly being TRBD1 (5 bases). V gave up 6 bases and J gave up 1 base, with 13 bases separating them. CDR1 MDHEN and CDR2 SYDVKM come from the germline V gene. The CDR3 has 15 residues. CDR3 protein: CASRAGGGSNQPQHF. CDR3 bases: TGTGCCAGCAGGGCCGGGGGGGGAAGCAATCAGCCCCAGCATTTT. Complete variable domain (other parts from reference TRBV28 and TRBJ1-5): DVKVTQSSRYLVKRTGEKVFLECVQDMDHENMFWYRQDPGLGLRLIYFSYDVKMKEKGDIPEGYSVSREKKERFSLILESASTNQTSMYLCASRAGGGSNQPQHFGDGTRLSIL.

V gene TRBV27 combines with J gene TRBJ2-7; TRBD1 agrees at 8 bases. Germline CDR1 reads MNHEY; CDR2 reads SMNVEV (reference sequence). The CDR3 consists of 14 residues. Unmatched junction bases numbered 9, after V lost 5 bases and J lost 6 bases. In DNA, the CDR3 is TGTGCCAGCAGTCCGGACAGGGCTGGGGGCGAGCAGTACTTC. Its translation: CASSPDRAGGEQYF.

The chain combines TRBV4-1 with TRBJ2-6; no reliable D call. V lost 3 bases, J lost 17 bases, and 32 bases lay in between. Germline CDR1 and CDR2: MGHRA and YSYEKL. The CDR3 is made up of 18 amino acids. The CDR3 DNA is TGCGCCAGCAGCCAGTCCCTTCTCCGCCCCTCTTTTGGGCACACTGTGACTTTC. It translates to CASSQSLLRPSFGHTVTF.

The chain recombines TRBV6-5 with TRBJ1-1, with a weak D call TRBD1 (6 bases). The germline CDR1 and CDR2 sequences are MNHEY and SVGAGI. The CDR3 totals 14 residues. V lost 6 bases to trimming and J lost 7 bases, with 18 bases between them. CDR3: CASSSGQSWGEAFF. CDR3 DNA: TGTGCCAGCAGCTCAGGACAGTCCTGGGGTGAAGCTTTCTTT.

The rearrangement uses TRBV7-2 and TRBJ2-1; 8 bases line up with TRBD2. The germline gives CDR1 SGHTA, CDR2 FQGNSA. Trimming removed 3 bases from V and 8 bases from J; junction bases left unmatched: 6. This CDR3 contains 14 residues. The CDR3 reads CASSFQAGEDEQFF. CDR3 bases: TGTGCCAGCAGCTTTCAAGCGGGAGAGGATGAGCAGTTCTTC. Full variable domain (missing parts from reference TRBV7-2 and TRBJ2-1): GAGVSQSPSNKVTEKGKDVELRCDPISGHTALYWYRQSLGQGLEFLIYFQGNSAPDKSGLPSDRFSAERTGGSVSTLTIQRTQQEDSAVYLCASSFQAGEDEQFFGPGTRLTVL.

Concerning this clone itself: The same CDR3 also results from other DNA sequences found in this sample. The rearrangement links TRBV6-5 to TRBJ1-5; D is uncertain. The CDR3 is 15 residues long. Trimming cost V 6 bases and J 0 bases, with 12 bases left between them. CDR1 and CDR2 (germline): MNHEY, SVGAGI. The CDR3 loop is CASSPGQTSNQPQHF. Written as DNA, the CDR3 is TGTGCCAGCAGCCCAGGTCAGACTAGCAATCAGCCCCAGCATTTT.

The rearrangement uses TRBV29-1 and TRBJ2-1, with TRBD1 matching over 7 bases. The CDR3 length is 16 residues. V gave up 5 bases and J gave up 4 bases; unmatched junction bases: 14. Germline lookup yields CDR1 SQVTM and CDR2 ANQGSEA. The DNA for the CDR3 is TGCAGCGTTATGTCTCACGGACAGGCAGGATACAATGAGCAGTTCTTC. Its protein product is CSVMSHGQAGYNEQFF.

The chain combines TRBV28 with TRBJ1-1; D is possibly TRBD1 (6 bases). There are 14 residues in the CDR3. The V end was cut by 6 bases, the J end by 1 base, with 12 bases between. The germline CDR1 and CDR2 sequences are MDHEN and SYDVKM. CDR3 protein: CASRFSGANTEAFF. The DNA for the CDR3 is TGTGCCAGCAGATTCTCAGGGGCGAACACTGAAGCTTTCTTT.

This clone was counted once. The chain carries TRBV28 and TRBJ2-3, with D unresolved. V lost 1 base to trimming and J lost 11 bases, with 10 bases between them. CDR1 and CDR2 from the germline V gene are MDHEN and SYDVKM. CDR3 length: 12 residues. Here the CDR3 reads CASSLFVGMQYF. The CDR3 region has the DNA TGTGCCAGCAGTTTATTCGTCGGAATGCAGTATTTT.

The genes are TRBV6-5 and TRBJ2-2, with unresolved D. This CDR3 contains 15 residues. Per the germline V gene, CDR1 is MNHEY and CDR2 is SVGAGI. Trimming cost V 5 bases and J 2 bases, with 12 bases left between them. The CDR3 nucleotides are TGTGCCAGCAGTCCCTATCCAGACAACACCGGGGAGCTGTTTTTT. Protein: CASSPYPDNTGELFF.

The chain combines TRBV18 with TRBJ1-5; TRBD1 might be the D (5 bases). This CDR3 is 15 amino acids long. The germline V gene has CDR1 KGHSH and CDR2 LQKENI. V was clipped by 3 bases and J by 0 bases, with 9 bases between them. DNA of the CDR3: TGTGCCAGCTCACCGGGGACCAATAGCAATCAGCCCCAGCATTTT. Its translation is CASSPGTNSNQPQHF.